This record covers a single T cell receptor beta chain. What it binds is not known. The sample belongs to a study of T cells after yellow fever vaccination. Findings and limits, study-wide: Post-booster reappearance was seen for most primary-vaccination clones (just over 95% CD4, 80% to 90% CD8). Of the clonotypes, a small share occurred in both CD4 and CD8 compartments.

It was through 5'RACE template switching that TCR cDNA was made, with a universal primer site and UMIs added. In TCRdb, the 5' RACE reads were re-called with MiXCR into one record per CDR3 protein. The data show roughly 320,000 distinct CDR3 sequences, over 8.5% seen once. The germline CDR1 and CDR2 sequences are DFQATT and SNEGSKA (reference sequence). The CDR3 consists of 12 residues. The specimen was CD4+ T cells sorted from PBMCs, collected 45 days after the yellow fever booster vaccination. The chain employs TRBV20-1 and TRBJ1-5, with D perhaps matching TRBD1 (6 bases). This TCR came from a man aged 18 to 35 who received the YFV17D yellow fever vaccine. DNA of the CDR3: TGCACCCAGGACAGCCCAAATCAGCCCCAGCATTTT. Protein sequence: CTQDSPNQPQHF.